The rows below give T cell receptor beta chains drawn from one sample of a study of shared clonotypes between healthy human individuals. Only in-frame clones appear in the TCRdb table, and some are missing; sequencing was by immunoSEQ multiplex PCR. There are around 2.1 million clones in the sample; around 93% occur only once, and under 2% lies in the top ten. Sequencing was carried out using naive CD8+ T cells from PBMCs. These receptors originate from a man younger than 35 in good health. Some clones in this sample may be carry-over from other donors' samples. The CDR3 runs from the conserved cysteine through the conserved F or W. Each record gives: J gene, D gene, clone size, V gene, CDR3 protein, CDR3 DNA. D genes are given only for firm matches. Expanded clones are given a class, and other clones once, few, many or no size at all.

>TRBJ2-1|TRBD2|NA|TRBV27
CASTAGRIGYNEQFF
TGTGCCAGCACTGCCGGGAGGATAGGCTACAATGAGCAGTTCTTC
>TRBJ1-1|TRBD1|few|TRBV28
CASSPTGAGTEAFF
TGTGCCAGCAGCCCCACAGGGGCGGGCACTGAAGCTTTCTTT
>TRBJ2-7|NA|NA|TRBV28
CASSLRGRGYEQYF
TGTGCCAGCAGTTTAAGGGGCAGGGGATACGAGCAGTACTTC
>TRBJ2-1|NA|NA|TRBV7-3
CASSRRLGGGEQFF
TGTGCCAGCAGCCGTAGACTAGGTGGTGGTGAGCAGTTCTTC
>TRBJ1-2|NA|NA|TRBV6-5
CASSPDKDLAYGYTF
TGTGCCAGCAGTCCCGACAAGGATTTGGCCTATGGCTACACCTTC
>TRBJ2-7|TRBD1|once|TRBV9
CASSADRGYIYEQYF
TGTGCCAGCAGCGCGGACAGGGGGTACATCTACGAGCAGTACTTC
>TRBJ2-2|NA|NA|TRBV4-1
CASSQGTAGELFF
TGCGCCAGCAGCCAAGGGACGGCCGGGGAGCTGTTTTTT
>TRBJ1-1|NA|NA|TRBV6-6
CASQPGPNTEAFF
TGTGCCAGCCAGCCGGGACCGAACACTGAAGCTTTCTTT
>TRBJ1-2|NA|NA|TRBV9
CASSPSIALNYGYTF
TGTGCCAGCAGCCCCAGTATCGCTTTGAACTATGGCTACACCTTC
>TRBJ2-7|TRBD1|NA|TRBV28
CASSLSGTGLYEQYF
TGTGCCAGCAGTTTATCGGGGACAGGTCTCTACGAGCAGTACTTC
>TRBJ2-7|TRBD1|NA|TRBV13
CASSLGGQGYYEQYF
TGTGCCAGCAGCTTAGGGGGACAGGGGTATTACGAGCAGTACTTC
>TRBJ2-7|NA|NA|TRBV7-8
CASSLEFGQSYEQYF
TGTGCCAGCAGCTTAGAGTTCGGTCAGTCCTACGAGCAGTACTTC
>TRBJ2-3|TRBD2|once|TRBV11-2
CASSYTGTSGSTSTDTQYF
TGTGCCAGCAGCTACACCGGGACTAGCGGCTCAACTAGCACAGATACGCAGTATTTT
>TRBJ2-7|NA|NA|TRBV4-3
CASSQESGKSSYEQYF
TGCGCCAGCAGCCAAGAATCCGGGAAAAGCTCCTACGAGCAGTACTTC
>TRBJ2-3|TRBD2|NA|TRBV27
CASTGLAGDTQYF
TGTGCCAGCACTGGACTAGCAGGAGATACGCAGTATTTT
>TRBJ2-2|TRBD1|NA|TRBV9
CASSEWDRRAGELFF
TGTGCCAGCAGCGAATGGGACAGAAGAGCCGGGGAGCTGTTTTTT
>TRBJ1-2|NA|NA|TRBV29-1
CSTFLLGAGDPYGYTF
TGCAGTACTTTCCTCCTGGGGGCAGGAGATCCTTATGGCTACACCTTC
>TRBJ2-5|NA|NA|TRBV27
CASSPWGAGVPTQETQYF
TGTGCCAGCTCCCCGTGGGGAGCGGGTGTCCCGACTCAAGAGACCCAGTACTTC
>TRBJ2-4|TRBD1|NA|TRBV7-8
CASSHMGQQNIQYF
TGTGCCAGCAGCCACATGGGACAGCAAAACATTCAGTACTTC
>TRBJ2-1|NA|NA|TRBV6-5
CASSYSRRAGYNEQFF
TGTGCCAGCAGTTACAGCCGGAGGGCTGGGTACAATGAGCAGTTCTTC
>TRBJ2-7|TRBD1|NA|TRBV15
CATSRGTGDLYEQYF
TGTGCCACCAGCAGAGGGACAGGGGACCTCTACGAGCAGTACTTC
>TRBJ2-7|TRBD2|NA|TRBV5-6
CASSPGLAGSYEQYF
TGTGCCAGCAGCCCCGGACTAGCGGGATCCTACGAGCAGTACTTC
>TRBJ2-5|TRBD1|NA|TRBV29-1
CSVTLQGALGETQYF
TGCAGCGTTACCCTCCAGGGGGCGTTAGGGGAGACCCAGTACTTC
>TRBJ2-6|NA|once|TRBV10-3
CAIRGSGANVLTF
TGTGCCATTAGAGGATCTGGGGCCAACGTCCTGACTTTC
>TRBJ2-1|NA|NA|TRBV7-2
CASSTRDKPYNEQFF
TGTGCCAGCAGCACACGGGACAAGCCATACAATGAGCAGTTCTTC
>TRBJ2-6|NA|NA|TRBV4-1
CASSPILTGAPSGANVLTF
TGCGCCAGCAGCCCGATATTGACGGGGGCCCCCTCTGGGGCCAACGTCCTGACTTTC
>TRBJ2-7|TRBD1|NA|TRBV10-3
CAIRTGQTYEQYF
TGTGCCATCAGGACGGGACAGACCTACGAGCAGTACTTC
>TRBJ2-5|NA|NA|TRBV27
CASRPSMIGPLETQYF
TGTGCCAGCAGGCCTTCCATGATAGGACCTTTGGAGACCCAGTACTTC